This T cell receptor beta chain originates from a study of OX40 agonist ivuxolimab in advanced cancers. The method was immunoSEQ multiplex PCR; TCRdb's version includes in-frame clones alone and lacks a portion of them. The sample shows tens of thousands of clones, more than 80% of them seen only once. Sample: CD4+ or CD8+ T cells sorted from blood, taken in a trial of the OX40 agonist ivuxolimab. The clonotype was recovered from an adult with an advanced solid tumor such as melanoma, head and neck, liver or kidney cancer.

CDR3 nucleotide sequence: TGCGCCAGCAGCTTATCTGGTGAGCAGTTCTTC. This gives the protein CASSLSGEQFF. The chain employs TRBV5-1 and TRBJ2-1; D is unclear. The germline CDR1 and CDR2 sequences are SGHRS and YFSETQ. The V gene lost 2 bases and the J gene lost 9 bases, with 6 bases spanning the gap. This CDR3 spans 11 amino acids.